This TCR beta chain came from a study of cytomegalovirus exposure and HLA in healthy donors (dated 2017 in TCRdb). Context from the whole study: In an earlier analysis of approximately 500 of the donors, around 290 Gb of sequence data and about 110 million unique TCR beta sequences from 180 million or so T cells were reported. An early release that covered 500 to 800 HLA-typed donors contained about 300 gigabases of sequencing data and tens of millions of unique TCR sequences. Of the 300 to 450 genotyped donors, about 84% fell in the genetic ancestry cluster associated with self-reported Caucasian donors. The study was designed to test whether signatures of past pathogen exposure could be identified by cataloging public T cell receptors. The study profiled the T cell repertoires of more than 500 subjects by immunosequencing and related them to cytomegalovirus serostatus. A separate validation cohort of 100 to 150 different subjects was used in addition to the approximately 700-subject first cohort. To predict cytomegalovirus infection status, the study combined high-throughput TCR immunosequencing, statistical association of individual TCRs with disease status, and machine learning. A later analysis re-examined previously published TCR beta repertoires from several hundred donors and added high-resolution HLA genotyping to investigate patterns of TCR occurrence. Rather than using new phenotypic data, the later analysis identified candidate immune exposures from TCR beta sequences and from how often those sequences occurred across donors. An earlier analysis of around 580 of the donors used high-throughput TCR beta sequencing to judge whether each TCR beta V gene segment behaved as functional or pseudogenic. Donor age, sex, ethnicity and CMV serostatus were collected together with the repertoire data. A later genetic analysis used genome-wide SNP genotypes for about 65% of the roughly 670 donors, treating that subset as a discovery cohort. All discovery cohort repertoires had been generated using a single sequencing platform. Class I and class II HLA loci were covered by the typing at four-digit resolution. The number of typed donors differed by locus: about 620-630 for A, B, C, DRB1 and DQB1; 522 for DQA1; fewer than 610 for DPA1; and roughly 470 for DPB1. Roughly 5 DR-DQ haplotypes were treated as single units for association and clustering because of strong linkage in the cohort. Among roughly 400 genotyped donors of the cohort, an average of approximately 250,000 unique TCR beta nucleotide sequences were sequenced per donor, approximately 20% of them non-productive. The paper's findings and limits, for the study overall: When HLA alleles, especially DR and DQ, strongly co-occurred, TCR associations were difficult to assign to individual alleles. In a later genetic analysis, a missense DCLRE1C variant was associated with V-gene and J-gene trimming of TCR beta chains, and the association was replicated in an independent cohort. A later analysis associated 15,000 to 20,000 TCR beta sequences with specific HLA alleles at a false discovery rate of 0.05. Compared with equally common non-associated chains, HLA-associated TCR beta chains in a later analysis were more clonally expanded and had lower generation probabilities. A later analysis found that TCR association rates varied across HLA loci, with DRB1 alleles showing the most associated TCRs and HLA-C alleles the fewest. Some IMGT-functional V segments, including TRBV6-2 and TRBV6-3, could not be distinguished by the 87-base-pair reads and were therefore excluded. Several of the top co-occurrence clusters appeared to be linked to parvovirus B19, influenza, CMV and Epstein-Barr virus, according to a later analysis. Linkage disequilibrium might explain the correlated functional status among segregating V segments, but an unknown experimental factor could not be ruled out. The cohort was sequenced for TCR beta chains only, and without alpha or paired-chain data the features that could be detected were limited. While some public TCRs were present in many individuals, most TCR sequences turned up only very rarely across donors. A further reported finding was that TCR beta sequences accurately predicted the HLA-A and HLA-B alleles for most subjects in the first cohort. Compared with the 666-donor mean, donors in an Asian-associated ancestry cluster had fewer N-insertions in productive TCRs, according to a later genetic analysis. The study gave a list of 150 to 200 TCR beta chains associated with cytomegalovirus. Because counts were too low, more than 15 rarely observed V segments, including chromosome 9 orphons, were excluded from the earlier analysis of 500 to 700 of the donors. Roughly uniform sequencing depth across donors was assumed in presence/absence analyses, although this assumption may not hold. A later analysis found that most CMV-associated TCR beta chains appeared HLA-restricted, with HLA associations seemingly driven largely by CMV exposure. It was suggested by the authors that the approach could potentially be generalized to other disease states and immunological phenotypes. CMV serostatus was the only immune exposure information available for the cohort. The classifier was reported to diagnose cytomegalovirus status with high specificity and sensitivity in both the original and validation cohorts. HLA typing was unavailable for some donors at each locus, so association tests used only the typed subset. In an earlier analysis of more than 500 of the donors, most TCR beta V segments appeared in productive rearrangements about 87% or about 30% of the time, broadly matching IMGT annotations. A few of the identified cytomegalovirus-associated TCR beta chains were confirmed in vitro to be specific for cytomegalovirus antigens. A cluster of highly shared sequence variants was judged likely to be a technical artifact of the sequencing pipeline.

The library was built by means of the immunoSEQ multiplex PCR assay. For the multiplex PCR, a mixture combining 60 forward primers for TCR Vbeta segments and 13 reverse primers for TCR Jbeta segments was used. Amplification of the CDR3 region of rearranged TCR beta genes was performed with a multiplex PCR assay on genomic DNA. The amplified TCR beta libraries were sequenced on the Illumina HiSeq System as 87-base-pair reads. In the authors' own workflow: A later analysis tallied 75 million to 95 million unique TCR beta chains across the 650 to 750 repertoires, and roughly 11 million of those chains were shared by two or more donors. Raw reads were error-corrected and collapsed into unique sequences by a nearest-neighbor algorithm in which closely related sequences were merged to remove PCR and sequencing errors. CDR3 sequences were aligned to IMGT reference sequences to assign V, D and J gene segments. For a sequence to be retained, a match of at least six nucleotides was required to both a V gene segment and a J gene segment. A rearrangement counted as productive if the CDR3 had no stop codons and remained in frame with V and J, and every other rearrangement counted as non-productive. CDR3 was defined according to IMGT convention as the region running from the second conserved V-encoded cysteine to the conserved J-encoded phenylalanine. Sequences without an unambiguous match to a single V gene segment were excluded from the earlier analysis of a few hundred of the donors. An earlier analysis of roughly 590 of the donors called V segments functional above 56.7% productive rearrangements and segregating when the between-donor standard deviation exceeded 5%. A statistical classification framework was built for diagnosing cytomegalovirus status from the catalog of TCR beta chain sequences. V and J gene assignment, in a later analysis, came from comparing TCR nucleotide sequences with IMGT/GENE-DB human TR gene sequences. Using the TCRdist pipeline, a later analysis assigned CDR3 sequences along with most-parsimonious VDJ recombination scenarios. In a later analysis, each TCR beta chain was defined by its CDR3 amino acid sequence together with its V-gene family, and reads without a unique V-gene family were excluded. A later analysis removed roughly 590 highly shared, low-generation-probability nucleotide sequences to deal with suspected cross-contamination and a sequencing artifact. For each public chain, a later analysis derived a clonal expansion index from normalized ranks of inferred template counts within each repertoire. In a later analysis, generation probabilities were computed with a VDJ recombination model fitted to out-of-frame rearrangements, and the resulting probabilities were checked against IGoR. In a later analysis, hypergeometric tests were used to score TCR-TCR, TCR-HLA and TCR-CMV co-occurrence, with a repertoire-size bias correction applied to TCR pairs. False discovery rates were estimated in a later analysis by permuting HLA or CMV assignments 20 times. In a later analysis, co-occurring TCRs were grouped using DBSCAN, with TCRdist sequence similarity added in when clustering inside HLA-allele-positive subsets. Co-occurrence clustering excluded repertoires with fewer than 30,000 or more than 120,000 public chains, plus five with anomalous nucleotide sharing. Entries here come from immuneACCESS through TCRdb and include only in-frame sequences with V and J called. Some clones fail to appear in such tables; in the studies checked, an unresolved V gene covers under half of the shortfall, and the cause of the remainder is unknown. V, J and clone size reflect that table, while D and trimming were determined from the DNA. This sample gives around 150,000 clones in total; more than 75% of them show up just once. The ten largest clones represent about 3.5% of the sample.

Points on this clone: It has no known antigen specificity. Base qualities are not recorded, but no much larger clone differs from it by a single base.

The cysteine opens and the phenylalanine closes a CDR3 of 14 amino acids. Here the CDR3 DNA is all that survives: 42 bases in frame from base 1. V is cut by 0 bases and J by 1 base, and the space between the germline ends is 8 bases. From the germline V gene, CDR1 is SGHDT and CDR2 is YYEEEE. The cohort consisted of 600 to 750 healthy bone marrow donors. All cohort members were sampled while nominally healthy, although unrecorded immune exposures were likely present. Of the approximately 700 cohort members, around 300 had a positive CMV serostatus and 350 to 450 had a negative one, while no CMV serostatus was recorded for the donor. A peripheral blood sample was collected from each donor, and TCR beta sequencing was performed on peripheral blood mononuclear cells. The Qiagen DNeasy Blood Extraction Kit was used to extract genomic DNA from the blood cell samples.

This clonotype was sampled from a human donor in good health. The rearranged segments are TRBV5-6 and TRBJ2-7; TRBD2 is perhaps the D gene, given 5 matching bases. The sample consisted of PBMCs. The CDR3 region has the sequence CASSLGLSSYEQYF. The nucleotides read TGTGCCAGCAGCTTGGGACTATCTTCCTACGAGCAGTACTTC.